This TCR beta chain was captured in a study of cytomegalovirus exposure and HLA in healthy donors. The study, taken as a whole, reports: In a later analysis, parvovirus B19, influenza, CMV and Epstein-Barr virus appeared linked to several top co-occurrence clusters.

A multiplex PCR was run with 60 Vbeta primers and 13 Jbeta primers. Profiled with immunoSEQ multiplex PCR; TCRdb holds only in-frame clones, not every one. The repertoire consists of around 100,000 clones, with over 65% occurring once and the leading ten covering roughly 16%. The germline CDR1 and CDR2 sequences are MGHRA and YSYEKL. The CDR3 loop spans 15 amino acids. Trimming cost V 4 bases and J 4 bases; bases outside gene matches: 4. In its sample, this clone was seen once. As yet, its antigen is unknown. The source of this sequence is a woman aged 18-29 years in good health and CMV-seropositive. The chain links TRBV4-1 to TRBJ2-1, with TRBD2 matching over 10 bases. Sequences were obtained from PBMCs. DNA of the CDR3: TGCGCCAGCAGCCTTCGTAGCGGGGGGTACAATGAGCAGTTCTTC. It encodes CASSLRSGGYNEQFF.